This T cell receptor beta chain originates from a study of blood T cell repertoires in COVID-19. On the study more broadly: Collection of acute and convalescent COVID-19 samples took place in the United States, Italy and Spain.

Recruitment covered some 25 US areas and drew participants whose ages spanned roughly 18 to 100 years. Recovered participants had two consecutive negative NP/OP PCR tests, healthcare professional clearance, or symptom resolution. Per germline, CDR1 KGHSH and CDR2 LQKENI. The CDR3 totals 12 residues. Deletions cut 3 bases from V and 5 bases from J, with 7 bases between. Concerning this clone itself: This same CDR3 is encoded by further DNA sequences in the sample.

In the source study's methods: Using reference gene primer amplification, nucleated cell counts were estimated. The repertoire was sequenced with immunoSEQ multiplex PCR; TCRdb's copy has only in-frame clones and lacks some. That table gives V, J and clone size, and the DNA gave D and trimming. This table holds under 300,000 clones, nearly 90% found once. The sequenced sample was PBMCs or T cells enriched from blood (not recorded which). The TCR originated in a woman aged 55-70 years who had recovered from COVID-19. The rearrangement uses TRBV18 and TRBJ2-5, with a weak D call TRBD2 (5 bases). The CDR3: CASSPAGETQYF. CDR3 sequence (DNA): TGTGCCAGCTCACCGGCGGGCGAGACCCAGTACTTC. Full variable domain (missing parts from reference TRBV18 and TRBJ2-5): NAGVMQNPRHLVRRRGQEARLRCSPMKGHSHVYWYRQLPEEGLKFMVYLQKENIIDESGMPKERFSAEFPKEGPSILRIQQVVRGDSAAYFCASSPAGETQYFGPGTRLLVL.